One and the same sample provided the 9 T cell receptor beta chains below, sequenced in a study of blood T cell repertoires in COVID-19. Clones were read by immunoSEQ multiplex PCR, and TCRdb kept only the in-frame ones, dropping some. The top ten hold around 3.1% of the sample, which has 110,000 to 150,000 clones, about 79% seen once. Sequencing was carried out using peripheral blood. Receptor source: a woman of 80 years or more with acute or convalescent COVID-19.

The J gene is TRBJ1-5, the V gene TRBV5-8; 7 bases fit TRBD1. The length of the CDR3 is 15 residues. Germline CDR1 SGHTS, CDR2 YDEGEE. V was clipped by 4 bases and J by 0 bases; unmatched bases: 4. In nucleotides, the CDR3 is TGTGCCAGCAGCCGAGGGACAGATAGCAATCAGCCCCAGCATTTT. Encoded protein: CASSRGTDSNQPQHF.

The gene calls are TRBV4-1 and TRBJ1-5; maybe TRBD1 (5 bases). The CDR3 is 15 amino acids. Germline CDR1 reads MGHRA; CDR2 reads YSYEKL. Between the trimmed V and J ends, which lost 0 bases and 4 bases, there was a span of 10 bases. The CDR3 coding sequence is TGCGCCAGCAGCCAAGATCCGGGGGGGAATCAGCCCCAGCATTTT. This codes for CASSQDPGGNQPQHF.

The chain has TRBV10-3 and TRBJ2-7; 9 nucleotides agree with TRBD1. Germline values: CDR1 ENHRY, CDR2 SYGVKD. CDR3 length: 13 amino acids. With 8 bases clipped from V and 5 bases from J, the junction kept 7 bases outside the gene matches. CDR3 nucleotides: TGTGCCATCGCCGGGACAGGGTCCAACGAGCAGTACTTC. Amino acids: CAIAGTGSNEQYF.

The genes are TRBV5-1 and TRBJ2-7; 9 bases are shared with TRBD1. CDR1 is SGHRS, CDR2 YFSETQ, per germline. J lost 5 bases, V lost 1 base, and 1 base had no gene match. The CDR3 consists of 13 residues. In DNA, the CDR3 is TGCGCCAGCAGCTTGAGGACAGGGGACGAGCAGTACTTC. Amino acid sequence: CASSLRTGDEQYF.

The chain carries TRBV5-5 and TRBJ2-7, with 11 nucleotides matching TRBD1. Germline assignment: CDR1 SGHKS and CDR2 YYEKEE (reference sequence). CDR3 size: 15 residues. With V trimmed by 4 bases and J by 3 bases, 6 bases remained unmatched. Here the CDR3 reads CASSAPDRGHYEQYF. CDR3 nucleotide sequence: TGTGCCAGCAGCGCGCCGGACAGGGGGCACTACGAGCAGTACTTC.

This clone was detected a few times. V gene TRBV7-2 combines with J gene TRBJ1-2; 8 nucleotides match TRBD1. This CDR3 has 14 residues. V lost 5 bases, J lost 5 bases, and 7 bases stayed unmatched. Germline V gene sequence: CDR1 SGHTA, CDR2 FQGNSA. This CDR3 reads CASSVDRGGYGYTF. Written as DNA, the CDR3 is TGTGCCAGCAGCGTAGACAGGGGTGGATATGGCTACACCTTC. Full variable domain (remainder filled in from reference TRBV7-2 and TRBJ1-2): GAGVSQSPSNKVTEKGKDVELRCDPISGHTALYWYRQSLGQGLEFLIYFQGNSAPDKSGLPSDRFSAERTGGSVSTLTIQRTQQEDSAVYLCASSVDRGGYGYTFGSGTRLTVV.

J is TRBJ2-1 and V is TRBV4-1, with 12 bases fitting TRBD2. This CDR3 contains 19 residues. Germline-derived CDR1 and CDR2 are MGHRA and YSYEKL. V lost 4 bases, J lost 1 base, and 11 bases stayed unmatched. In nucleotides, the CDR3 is TGCGCCAGCAGCCGCCATTCTAGCGGGGGGGCGATATCCTACAATGAGCAGTTCTTC. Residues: CASSRHSSGGAISYNEQFF.

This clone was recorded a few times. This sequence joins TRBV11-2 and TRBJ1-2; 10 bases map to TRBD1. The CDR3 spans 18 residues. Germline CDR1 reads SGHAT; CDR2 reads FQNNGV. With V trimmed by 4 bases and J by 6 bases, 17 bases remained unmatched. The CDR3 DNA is TGTGCCAGCAGCTCGATAAGAAGGGACAGGGGACTTTACGATGGCTACACCTTC. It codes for CASSSIRRDRGLYDGYTF.

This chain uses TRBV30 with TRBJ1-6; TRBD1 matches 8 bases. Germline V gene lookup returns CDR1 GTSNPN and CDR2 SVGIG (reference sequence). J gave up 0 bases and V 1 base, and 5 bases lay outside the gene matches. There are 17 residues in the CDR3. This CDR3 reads CAWSAGTGSSYNSPLHF. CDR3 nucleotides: TGTGCCTGGAGTGCGGGGACAGGCAGCTCCTATAATTCACCCCTCCACTTT. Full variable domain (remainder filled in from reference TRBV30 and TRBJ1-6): SQTIHQWPATLVQPVGSPLSLECTVEGTSNPNLYWYRQAAGRGLQLLFYSVGIGQISSEVPQNLSASRPQDRQFILSSKKLLLSDSGFYLCAWSAGTGSSYNSPLHFGNGTRLTVT.